One sample yielded the 16 T cell receptor beta chains listed below, sequenced in a study of T cell changes during pregnancy in multiple sclerosis. Here immunoSEQ multiplex PCR was the method, and the copy in TCRdb shows in-frame clones only, minus some. This table has over 85,000 clones, just over 90% appearing once. Source: peripheral blood, taken in the second trimester of pregnancy. Receptors were obtained from a female donor in good health, enrolled as a control in a pregnancy study.

This chain links TRBV5-1 with TRBJ2-5; TRBD2 aligns across 7 bases. Germline V gives CDR1 SGHRS, CDR2 YFSETQ. The length of the CDR3 is 13 residues. Unmatched junction bases numbered 4, after V lost 4 bases and J lost 4 bases. DNA of the CDR3: TGCGCCAGCAGCCTGCTAGCGGCAGAGACCCAGTACTTC. Protein product: CASSLLAAETQYF. The variable domain in full, completed from reference TRBV5-1 and TRBJ2-5, reads KAGVTQTPRYLIKTRGQQVTLSCSPISGHRSVSWYQQTPGQGLQFLFEYFSETQRNKGNFPGRFSGRQFSNSRSEMNVSTLELGDSALYLCASSLLAAETQYFGPGTRLLVL.

The rearrangement joins TRBV5-1 to TRBJ2-1, with D maybe TRBD2 (7 bases). From germline, CDR1 is SGHRS and CDR2 YFSETQ. This CDR3 is built from 14 residues. V was cut by 0 bases and J by 7 bases, with 11 bases left in between. The chain's CDR3 is CASSLGRGGNEQFF. The CDR3 region has the DNA TGCGCCAGCAGCTTGGGAAGGGGGGGGAATGAGCAGTTCTTC.

J is TRBJ2-1 and V is TRBV5-1, with 13 positions matching TRBD2. This CDR3 is built from 17 residues. Germline V gene sequence: CDR1 SGHRS, CDR2 YFSETQ. V gave up 4 bases and J gave up 5 bases; unmatched junction bases: 9. The CDR3 protein is CASSLVWTSGGNNEQFF. As DNA, the CDR3 is TGCGCCAGCAGCCTAGTATGGACTAGCGGGGGAAACAATGAGCAGTTCTTC. The variable domain in full, completed from reference TRBV5-1 and TRBJ2-1, reads KAGVTQTPRYLIKTRGQQVTLSCSPISGHRSVSWYQQTPGQGLQFLFEYFSETQRNKGNFPGRFSGRQFSNSRSEMNVSTLELGDSALYLCASSLVWTSGGNNEQFFGPGTRLTVL.

The chain uses TRBV10-3 and TRBJ2-7, with TRBD1 matching over 10 bases. This CDR3 spans 13 amino acids. Looked up from germline, CDR1 is ENHRY and CDR2 is SYGVKD. The V and J ends lost 2 bases and 6 bases, in that order; junction bases with no gene match: 1. CDR3 DNA sequence: TGTGCCATCAGTGAGGGGACAGGGGTCGAGCAGTACTTC. Translating gives CAISEGTGVEQYF.

CDR3 protein: CAIGGQSTDTQYF. CDR3 nucleotide sequence: TGTGCCATCGGGGGACAGAGCACAGATACGCAGTATTTT. The chain has TRBV10-3 and TRBJ2-3, with 7 bases that match TRBD1. The CDR3 is made up of 13 amino acids. Germline CDR1 reads ENHRY; CDR2 reads SYGVKD. J lost 0 bases, V lost 8 bases, and 2 bases had no gene match.

The chain combines TRBV15 with TRBJ2-3, with TRBD1 matching 8 bases. The V gene end was trimmed by 3 bases and the J gene end by 2 bases; junction bases not matched to a gene: 7. CDR3 length equals 16 residues. CDR1 and CDR2 (germline): LNHNV, YYDKDF (reference sequence). This CDR3 reads CATSSYGQGDTDTQYF. Written as DNA, the CDR3 is TGTGCCACCAGCAGCTATGGACAGGGAGACACAGATACGCAGTATTTT.

The chain recombines TRBV25-1 with TRBJ2-3; D is perhaps TRBD1 (6 bases). CDR1 is MGHDK and CDR2 is SYGVNS in the germline V gene. This CDR3 contains 14 residues. Between the trimmed V and J ends, which lost 8 bases and 0 bases, there was a span of 12 bases. The CDR3 protein is CASRDTASTDTQYF. For the CDR3, the DNA is TGTGCCAGCCGGGACACAGCTAGCACAGATACGCAGTATTTT.

V gene TRBV27 combines with J gene TRBJ1-3; weak D call: TRBD1 (6 bases). The CDR3 sequence is 15 residues long. Per germline, CDR1 MNHEY and CDR2 SMNVEV (reference sequence). The V and J ends lost 4 bases and 4 bases respectively, with 14 bases between them. The CDR3 is CASSSEQGSGNTIYF. DNA of the CDR3: TGTGCCAGCAGTTCCGAACAGGGATCCGGAAACACCATATATTTT.

This chain uses TRBV28 with TRBJ1-6; 12 bases are a match to TRBD1. Germline V CDR1 and CDR2: MDHEN, SYDVKM. The CDR3 length is 18 residues. V shed 3 bases, J shed 6 bases, and the junction held 9 bases outside the gene matches. The CDR3 nucleotides read TGTGCCAGCAGTTTGGGAAGGGGACAGGGGGCCGGTAATTCACCCCTCCACTTT. This encodes CASSLGRGQGAGNSPLHF.

J is TRBJ1-3 and V is TRBV7-9, with D unclear. Trimming took 3 bases from V and 1 from J, leaving 10 bases between them. From germline, CDR1 is SEHNR and CDR2 FQNEAQ (reference sequence). The CDR3 has 15 residues. CDR3 bases: TGTGCCAGCAGCTTCAGAGGGATTTCTGGAAACACCATATATTTT. This encodes CASSFRGISGNTIYF.

This rearrangement joins TRBV28 to TRBJ2-6; weak D call: TRBD2 (6 bases). The V gene lost 3 bases and the J gene lost 2 bases, with 8 bases spanning the gap. The CDR3 has 15 residues. The germline gives CDR1 MDHEN, CDR2 SYDVKM. The CDR3 here is CASSFGGTGANVLTF. DNA for the CDR3: TGTGCCAGCAGTTTCGGGGGTACTGGGGCCAACGTCCTGACTTTC.

V gene TRBV6-5 combines with J gene TRBJ2-7; 9 bases align to TRBD1. The ends lost 0 bases at V and 3 bases at J; junction bases unmatched: 3. There are 15 residues in the CDR3. Germline CDR1 is MNHEY and CDR2 is SVGAGI. The CDR3 nucleotides read TGTGCCAGCAGTTACTCCGGGACAGGGTTCTACGAGCAGTACTTC. It encodes CASSYSGTGFYEQYF.

The chain employs TRBV6-5 and TRBJ1-2; 7 bases agree with TRBD1. Germline V lookup: CDR1 MNHEY, CDR2 SVGAGI. The ends lost 2 bases at V and 8 bases at J; junction bases unmatched: 8. This CDR3 has 14 amino acids. CDR3 loop: CASSYTDREGGYTF. CDR3 bases: TGTGCCAGCAGTTACACCGACAGGGAAGGCGGCTACACCTTC.

The J gene is TRBJ1-2, the V gene TRBV5-1; 9 bases align to TRBD1. CDR1 is SGHRS and CDR2 is YFSETQ in the germline V gene. V shed 6 bases and J 8 bases; nucleotides not matched to a gene: 17. The CDR3 consists of 16 residues. The CDR3 nucleotides are TGCGCCAGCATCGACGTGCGTGTACAGGGGGCAGGAGGCTACACCTTC. This codes for CASIDVRVQGAGGYTF.

This clone was found once. The chain has TRBV28 and TRBJ2-7, with 13 bases identical to TRBD2. The length of the CDR3 is 19 residues. J gave up 2 bases and V 4 bases, and 14 bases lay outside the gene matches. Germline CDR1 is MDHEN and CDR2 is SYDVKM. The CDR3 here is CASSSRLAGGLRLTYEQYF. CDR3 coding DNA: TGTGCCAGCAGTTCTAGACTAGCGGGAGGCCTTAGACTAACCTACGAGCAGTACTTC.

The rearrangement uses TRBV4-3 and TRBJ1-2; possibly TRBD1 for D (5 bases). The CDR3 extends over 14 amino acids. Trimming took 3 bases from V and 12 from J, leaving 20 bases between them. Germline assignment: CDR1 LGHNA and CDR2 YSLEER. The CDR3 DNA reads as TGCGCCAGCAGCCATGAAACGAGGACGGGGGTTCACACCTTC. This codes for CASSHETRTGVHTF.